The present T cell receptor (beta chain) was sequenced within a study of T cell responses to AZD1222 COVID-19 vaccine. On this clone: The antigen is unknown.

Assay: immunoSEQ multiplex PCR; the TCRdb copy retains only in-frame clones and omits some. The table lists 120,000 or so clones, roughly 91% of them singletons, with around 4.5% in the top ten. The CDR3 loop spans 16 amino acids. V lost 2 bases to trimming and J lost 9 bases, with 17 bases between them. Germline V gene data show CDR1 as MNHEY and CDR2 as SVGAGI. Findings and caveats of the study: Epitopes outside B.1.351 and B.1.1.7 mutated regions reportedly drew nearly half of spike TCRs. The donor cohort was predominantly white British with a female majority, and clonal diversity may have been underestimated.

The sequence was collected from an adult in good health. The chain uses TRBV6-5 and TRBJ1-6; tentatively, D is TRBD1 (5 bases). This sample comprised peripheral blood, obtained on day 0 of MenACWY control vaccination. The CDR3 protein is CASSYTRRDQRSPLHF. CDR3 bases: TGTGCCAGCAGTTACACTCGCCGGGACCAACGTTCACCCCTCCACTTT.